These T cell receptor beta chains were read from a single sample in a study of T cells in Graves' hyperthyroidism and ophthalmopathy. Each CDR3 protein is one row after TCRdb ran MiXCR on the multiplex PCR reads. Seen here are about 530,000 distinct CDR3 sequences, 17% observed once, and the top ten hold about 16%. The source material was blood. These receptors were taken from a woman younger than 30 with Graves' ophthalmopathy. The CDR3 runs from the conserved cysteine through the conserved F or W. D genes are given only for firm matches. Clone size is shown for a subset of rows, as once, few, many or a class of expanded clone.

d_gene	j_gene	abundance	v_gene	CDR3nt	CDR3aa
.	TRBJ2-2	many	TRBV28	TGTGCCAGCAGTTTATGGAACATTGCGAACACCGGGGAGCTGTTTTTT	CASSLWNIANTGELFF
.	TRBJ1-1	many	TRBV6-1	TGTGCCAGCAAAGGGGGAAACACTGAAGCTTTCTTT	CASKGGNTEAFF
.	TRBJ2-3	.	TRBV7-2	TGTGCCAGCAGCTTGGGGCCTCCCACAGATACGCAGTATTTT	CASSLGPPTDTQYF
.	TRBJ1-3	few	TRBV28	TGTGCCAGCAGTTTCCTATTAGACACCATATATTTT	CASSFLLDTIYF
.	TRBJ2-5	many	TRBV3-1	TGTGCCAGCAGCCAAATCCGGGCGAGTCTTGTGGAGACCCAGTACTTC	CASSQIRASLVETQYF
.	TRBJ2-2	.	TRBV7-2	TGTGCCAGCAGCTTAAAATCGATCGTGGGGACCGGGGAGCTGTTTTTT	CASSLKSIVGTGELFF
TRBD2	TRBJ2-5	.	TRBV20-1	TGCAGTGCTCCCGGTGATAGCGGGATTCTGAGAGAGACCCAGTACTTC	CSAPGDSGILRETQYF
.	TRBJ2-3	many	TRBV12-3/TRBV12-4	TGTGCCAGCAGTTTAGGCAGGGAGACTACGCAGTATTTT	CASSLGRETTQYF
TRBD2	TRBJ2-1	many	TRBV20-1	TGCAGTGCTGAAAGCGGGAGGACTTACAATGAGCAGTTCTTC	CSAESGRTYNEQFF
.	TRBJ1-1	.	TRBV20-1	TGCAGTGCTAGAGTGGTCAGAAGAATGAACACTGAAGCTTTCTTT	CSARVVRRMNTEAFF